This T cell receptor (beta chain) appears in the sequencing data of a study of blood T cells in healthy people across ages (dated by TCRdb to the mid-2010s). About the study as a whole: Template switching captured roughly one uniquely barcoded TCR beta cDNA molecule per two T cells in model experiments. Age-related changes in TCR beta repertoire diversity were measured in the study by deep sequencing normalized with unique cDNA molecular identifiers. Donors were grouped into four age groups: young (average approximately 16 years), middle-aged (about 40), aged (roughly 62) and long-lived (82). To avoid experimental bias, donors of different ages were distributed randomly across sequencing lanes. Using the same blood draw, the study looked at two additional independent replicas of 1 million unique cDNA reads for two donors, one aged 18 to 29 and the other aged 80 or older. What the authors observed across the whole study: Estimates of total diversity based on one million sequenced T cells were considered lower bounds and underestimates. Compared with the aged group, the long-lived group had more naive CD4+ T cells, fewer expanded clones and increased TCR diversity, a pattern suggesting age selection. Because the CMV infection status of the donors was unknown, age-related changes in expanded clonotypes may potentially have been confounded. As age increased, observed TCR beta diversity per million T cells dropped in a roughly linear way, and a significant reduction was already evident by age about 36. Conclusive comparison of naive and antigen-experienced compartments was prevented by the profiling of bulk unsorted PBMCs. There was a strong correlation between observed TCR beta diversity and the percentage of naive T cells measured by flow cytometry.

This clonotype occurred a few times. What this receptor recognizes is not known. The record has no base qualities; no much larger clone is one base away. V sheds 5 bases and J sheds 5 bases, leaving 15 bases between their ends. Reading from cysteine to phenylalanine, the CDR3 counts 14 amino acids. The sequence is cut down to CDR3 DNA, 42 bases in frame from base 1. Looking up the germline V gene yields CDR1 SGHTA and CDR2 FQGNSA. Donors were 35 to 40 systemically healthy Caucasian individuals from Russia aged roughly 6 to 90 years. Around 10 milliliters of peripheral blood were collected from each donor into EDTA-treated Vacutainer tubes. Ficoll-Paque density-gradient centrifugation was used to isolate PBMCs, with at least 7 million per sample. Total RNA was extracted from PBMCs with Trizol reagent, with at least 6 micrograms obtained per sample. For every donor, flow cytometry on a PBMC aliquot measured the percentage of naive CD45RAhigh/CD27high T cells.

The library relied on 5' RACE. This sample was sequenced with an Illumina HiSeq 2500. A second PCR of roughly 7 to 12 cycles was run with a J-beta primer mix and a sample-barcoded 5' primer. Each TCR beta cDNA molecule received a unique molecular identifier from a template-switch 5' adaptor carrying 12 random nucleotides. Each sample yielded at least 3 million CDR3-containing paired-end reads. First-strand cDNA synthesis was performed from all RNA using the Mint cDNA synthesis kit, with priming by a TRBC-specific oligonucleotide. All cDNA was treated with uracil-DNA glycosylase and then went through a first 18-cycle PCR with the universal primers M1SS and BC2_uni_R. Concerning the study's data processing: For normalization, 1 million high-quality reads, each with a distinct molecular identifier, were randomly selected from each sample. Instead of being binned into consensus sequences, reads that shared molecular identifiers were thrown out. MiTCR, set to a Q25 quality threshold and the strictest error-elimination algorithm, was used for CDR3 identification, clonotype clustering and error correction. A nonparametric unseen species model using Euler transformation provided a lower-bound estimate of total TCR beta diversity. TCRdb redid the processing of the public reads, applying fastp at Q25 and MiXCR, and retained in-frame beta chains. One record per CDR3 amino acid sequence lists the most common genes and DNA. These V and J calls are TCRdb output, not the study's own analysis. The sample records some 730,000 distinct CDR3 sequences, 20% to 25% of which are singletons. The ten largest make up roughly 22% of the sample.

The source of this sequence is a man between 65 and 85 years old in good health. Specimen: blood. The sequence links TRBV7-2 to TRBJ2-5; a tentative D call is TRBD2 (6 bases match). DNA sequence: TGTGCCAGCAGCCCCCCGGGAGAATGGGAGACCCAGTACTTC. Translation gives CASSPPGEWETQYF.